This T cell receptor (beta chain) comes out of a study of CD8 T cells in Susac syndrome (dated by TCRdb to the late 2010s). Background for the entire study: Repertoire sequencing was used to test whether CD8+ T cell activation and differentiation in Susac syndrome was antigen driven. Clonality of the CD8+ T cell repertoire was compared between over 10 healthy donors, approximately 14 Susac syndrome patients and some 15 multiple sclerosis patients.

Peripheral blood CD8+ and CD4+ T cells from healthy donors, Susac syndrome patients and multiple sclerosis patients were profiled using high-throughput TCR beta sequencing. Multiple sclerosis controls were treatment-naive patients with stable or active relapsing-remitting disease fulfilling revised McDonald criteria. Bulk CD8+ and CD4+ T cells were purified magnetically by negative isolation, whereas CD8+ TEMRA cells were enriched by FACS. Blood was drawn into EDTA tubes, processed within 24 hours, and PBMCs were isolated by density gradient centrifugation. PBMCs intended for TCR sequencing were cryopreserved in liquid nitrogen and were subsequently thawed in a 37 degrees C water bath. The sorted or isolated CD4+, CD8+ and CD8+ TEMRA cells had a purity of 90% or higher. RNA was extracted using the RNeasy kit, and about 0.45 to 1 microgram was reverse transcribed with random hexamers. The immunoSEQ multiplex PCR assay, covering 54 Vbeta and 13 Jbeta segments, was used to amplify TCR beta CDR3 regions. PCR amplification bias was corrected by using a synthetic template baseline for primer optimization and computational correction. The study's processing was this. Reads were annotated to V, D and J genes per IMGT and analyzed with immunoSEQ Analyzer, keeping only productive sequences. To calculate clonality, Shannon entropy was normalized by log2 of the number of productive unique sequences and then subtracted from one. Public and private clones were assessed among the 100 most prevalent clones of each patient and control. Susac-specific clones were defined as absent from healthy and MS cohorts, some 1,000 published viral clones and other ImmuneACCESS disease sequences. TCRdb reprocessing: public reads trimmed at Q25 with fastp, clones called with MiXCR, in-frame beta chains kept. Entries are consolidated by CDR3 protein sequence, retaining the most common genes and DNA. These V and J calls originate from TCRdb's pipeline instead of the authors' own analysis. The sample data list 160,000 or so distinct CDR3 sequences, and less than 97% of these were observed just once. Together, the top ten hold about 0.15% of the sample.

V is trimmed back by 6 bases and J by 0 bases, and the junction contains 4 bases that no gene match accounts for. The CDR3 holds 14 amino acids from the cysteine to the valine. The entry retains the CDR3 DNA only, 42 bases that are in frame from base 1. The germline V gene (reference sequence) supplies CDR1 MNHEY and CDR2 SMNVEV. Overall study outcomes, separate from this receptor: The number of individuals in the TCR sequencing and HLA analysis was recognized as being relatively small.

In regard to this clonotype: Its antigen specificity is not known. No base qualities exist here, and no much larger clone lies one base off it.

The origin of this receptor is a human donor with multiple sclerosis. The sequenced sample consisted of CD8+ T cells from PBMCs. The V and J genes are TRBV27 and TRBJ2-7; TRBD1 lines up with 8 middle nucleotides. Here is the DNA: TGTGCCAGCAGCTGGACAGGGAGCTCCTACGAGCAGTACGTC. Translated, it gives CASSWTGSSYEQYV.